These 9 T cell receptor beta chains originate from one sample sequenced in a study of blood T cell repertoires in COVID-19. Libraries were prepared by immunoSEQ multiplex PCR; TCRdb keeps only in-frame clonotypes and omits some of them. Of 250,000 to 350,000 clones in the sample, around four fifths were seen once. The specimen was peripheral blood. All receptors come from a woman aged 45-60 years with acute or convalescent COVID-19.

DNA for the CDR3: TGTGCCAGCAGTTCTTTCGGGGGGGGCCACAATGAGCAGTTCTTC. Translation: CASSSFGGGHNEQFF. This chain joins TRBV25-1 and TRBJ2-1; 8 bases line up with TRBD2. Germline CDR1 reads MGHDK; CDR2 reads SYGVNS. CDR3 length: 15 residues. J gave up 5 bases and V 5 bases, and 8 bases lay outside the gene matches.

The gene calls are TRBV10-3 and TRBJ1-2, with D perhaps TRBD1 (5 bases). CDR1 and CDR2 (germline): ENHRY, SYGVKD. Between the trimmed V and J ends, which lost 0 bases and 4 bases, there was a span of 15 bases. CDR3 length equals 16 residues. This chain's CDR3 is CAISESPGRGVYGYTF. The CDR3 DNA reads TGTGCCATCAGTGAGTCACCAGGGCGGGGAGTCTATGGCTACACCTTC.

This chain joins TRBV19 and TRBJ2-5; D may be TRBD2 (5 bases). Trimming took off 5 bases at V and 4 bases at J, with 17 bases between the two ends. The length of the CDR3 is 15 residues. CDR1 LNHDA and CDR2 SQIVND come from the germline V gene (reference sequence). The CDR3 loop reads CASSLTTEVGETQYF. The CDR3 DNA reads TGTGCCAGTAGTTTAACGACGGAGGTGGGAGAGACCCAGTACTTC.

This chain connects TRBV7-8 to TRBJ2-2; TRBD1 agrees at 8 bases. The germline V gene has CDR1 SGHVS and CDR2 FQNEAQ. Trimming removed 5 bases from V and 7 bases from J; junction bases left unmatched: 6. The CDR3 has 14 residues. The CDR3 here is CASSQRQGFGELFF. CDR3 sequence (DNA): TGTGCCAGCAGCCAGAGACAGGGGTTCGGGGAGCTGTTTTTT.

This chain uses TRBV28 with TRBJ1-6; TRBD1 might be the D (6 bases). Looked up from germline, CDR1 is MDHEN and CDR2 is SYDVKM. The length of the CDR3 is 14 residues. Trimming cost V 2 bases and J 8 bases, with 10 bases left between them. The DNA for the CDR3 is TGTGCCAGCAGTTTACTACAGGGCGATTCACCCCTCCACTTT. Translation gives CASSLLQGDSPLHF.

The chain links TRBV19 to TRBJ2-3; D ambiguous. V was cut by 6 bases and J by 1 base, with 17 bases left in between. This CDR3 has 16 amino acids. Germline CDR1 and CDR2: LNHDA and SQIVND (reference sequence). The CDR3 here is CASRARLALGTDTQYF. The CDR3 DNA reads TGTGCCAGTAGAGCGAGGCTGGCGTTAGGCACAGATACGCAGTATTTT.

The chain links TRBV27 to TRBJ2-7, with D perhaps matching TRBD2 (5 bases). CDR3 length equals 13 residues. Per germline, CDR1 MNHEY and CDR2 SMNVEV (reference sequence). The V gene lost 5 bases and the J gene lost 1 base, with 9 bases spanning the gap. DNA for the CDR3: TGTGCCAGCAGTCGAAGAGGGTCCTACGAGCAGTACTTC. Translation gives CASSRRGSYEQYF.

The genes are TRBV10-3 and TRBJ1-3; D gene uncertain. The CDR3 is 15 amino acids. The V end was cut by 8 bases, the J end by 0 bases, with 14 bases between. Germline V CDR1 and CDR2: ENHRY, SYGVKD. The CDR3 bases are TGTGCCATCGTTGCAGAACCCCACTCTGGAAACACCATATATTTT. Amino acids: CAIVAEPHSGNTIYF.

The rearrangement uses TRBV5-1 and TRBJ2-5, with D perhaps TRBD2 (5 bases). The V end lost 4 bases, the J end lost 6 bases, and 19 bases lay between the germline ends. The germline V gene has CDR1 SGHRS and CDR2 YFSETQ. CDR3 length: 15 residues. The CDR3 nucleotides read TGCGCCAGCAGCCCCAGCCCGACTAACGGGAAGACCCAGTACTTC. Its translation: CASSPSPTNGKTQYF.